One and the same sample provided the 3 T cell receptor beta chains below, sequenced in a study of blood T cell repertoires in COVID-19. Assay: immunoSEQ multiplex PCR; the TCRdb copy retains only in-frame clones and omits some. The sample contains 250,000 to 400,000 clones, about nine tenths of which appear only once. The material sequenced was peripheral blood. The receptor source for this set is a woman aged 25 to 39 with COVID-19, enrolled during active disease.

This clone was seen repeatedly, ten times or more. The V gene is TRBV6-2 or TRBV6-3, the J gene TRBJ1-1; 7 nucleotides match TRBD1. Unmatched junction bases numbered 6, after V lost 4 bases and J lost 1 base. The CDR3 loop spans 15 amino acids. Per germline, CDR1 MNHEY and CDR2 SVGEGT. In nucleotides, the CDR3 is TGTGCCAGCAGTTCCAGACAGGGTAAGAACACTGAAGCTTTCTTT. Translation gives CASSSRQGKNTEAFF.

The rearrangement links TRBV6-5 to TRBJ1-2; no reliable D call. The V gene lost 6 bases and the J gene lost 3 bases, with 5 bases spanning the gap. The CDR3 is made up of 11 amino acids. Germline V CDR1 and CDR2: MNHEY, SVGAGI. In DNA, the CDR3 is TGTGCCAGCAGCGGTGACTATGGCTACACCTTC. Protein: CASSGDYGYTF.

The J gene is TRBJ2-6, the V gene TRBV15; D unclear. This CDR3 has 14 residues. Germline V gene sequence: CDR1 LNHNV, CDR2 YYDKDF (reference sequence). The V and J ends lost 1 base and 13 bases respectively, with 14 bases between them. The CDR3 DNA reads TGTGCCACCAGCAGAGTCGAACCCGTCAGGGTCCTGACTTTC. It translates to CATSRVEPVRVLTF.